The rows below give T cell receptor beta chains drawn from one sample of a study of blood T cell repertoires in COVID-19. The assay was immunoSEQ multiplex PCR, and TCRdb's table has in-frame clones only and misses some. The table shows fewer than 200,000 clones, with roughly 88% occurring only once. The sequencing sample was made of peripheral blood. The receptor source for this set is a woman older than 75 with active or convalescent COVID-19. The CDR3 runs from the conserved cysteine through the conserved F or W. D genes are given only for firm matches. For some rows the clone size is stated as once, few or many, or as a class when expanded; others skip it.

V gene	clone size	J gene	D gene	CDR3 DNA	CDR3 protein
TRBV21-1	.	TRBJ1-6	.	TGTGCCAGCAGCAAAGTGCCCCAGGGGAAGTATTCACCCCTCCACTTT	CASSKVPQGKYSPLHF
TRBV19	.	TRBJ1-2	TRBD1	TGTGCCAGTAGTATAGTGGTAACAGGGGGCGGCTACACCTTC	CASSIVVTGGGYTF
TRBV6-5	.	TRBJ1-6	TRBD1	TGTGCCAGCAGGGGGAGAACAGGGGGGTCACCCCTCCACTTT	CASRGRTGGSPLHF
TRBV7-2	.	TRBJ2-1	TRBD2	TGTGCCAGCAGCTCCGTCGGGGGGGAGCAGTTCTTC	CASSSVGGEQFF
TRBV27	once	TRBJ2-2	TRBD1	TGTGCCAGCCCTACCCAGGACAGGGGGCTAGACACCGGGGAGCTGTTTTTT	CASPTQDRGLDTGELFF
TRBV5-1	.	TRBJ1-3	.	TGCGCCAGCAGCTTTGGATCAGGGGAGGGGAACACCATATATTTT	CASSFGSGEGNTIYF
TRBV18	.	TRBJ2-1	TRBD2	TGTGCCAGCTCACCTCCGGGACTAGCGGGGGGGCAGAATGAGCAGTTCTTC	CASSPPGLAGGQNEQFF
TRBV19	.	TRBJ1-1	.	TGTGCCAGTAGTATTTCAGTGAACACTGAAGCTTTCTTT	CASSISVNTEAFF
TRBV13	.	TRBJ1-2	.	TGTGCCAGCAGCTTAGGGGGGCAGCCATATGGCTACACCTTC	CASSLGGQPYGYTF
TRBV5-1	.	TRBJ2-7	.	TGCGCCAGCAGCTTGGGGACATCCAGGGACTACGAGCAGTACTTC	CASSLGTSRDYEQYF
TRBV5-1	.	TRBJ2-7	TRBD1	TGCGCCAGCAGCATGGGACAGGGCGGCTACGAGCAGTACTTC	CASSMGQGGYEQYF
TRBV6-4	.	TRBJ1-1	.	TGTGCCAGCAGTGAAACAGGGTACACTGAAGCTTTCTTT	CASSETGYTEAFF
TRBV15	.	TRBJ1-4	TRBD1	TGTGCCACCAGCAGCCTGGGACAGTTACTAGCAACTAATGAAAAACTGTTTTTT	CATSSLGQLLATNEKLFF
TRBV5-1	.	TRBJ1-1	TRBD1	TGCGCCAGCAGCTTGGGGACAGGGAGGAACACTGAAGCTTTCTTT	CASSLGTGRNTEAFF
TRBV30	.	TRBJ1-3	.	TGTGCCTGGTTCCGCCCGGGACTTTTAGGAAACACCATATATTTT	CAWFRPGLLGNTIYF
TRBV3-1/TRBV3-2	.	TRBJ1-2	.	TGTGCCAGCAGCCAAGATCCAGGGTCCCCCGGTGGCTACACCTTC	CASSQDPGSPGGYTF
TRBV12-3/TRBV12-4	.	TRBJ2-5	TRBD1	TGTGCCAGCAGCCCCGACAGGGGGCCACAGTACTTC	CASSPDRGPQYF
TRBV27	.	TRBJ1-2	.	TGTGCCAGCAGTTTTGGGGCGAGTGGGGGCTACACCTTC	CASSFGASGGYTF
TRBV6-5	few	TRBJ2-3	.	TGTGCCAGCCGCCCAGGGGCCCACACAGATACGCAGTATTTT	CASRPGAHTDTQYF
TRBV19	once	TRBJ1-3	TRBD1	TGTGCCAGTACCTCGGCAGGGACAGGTGGAAGCACCATATATTTT	CASTSAGTGGSTIYF
TRBV11-2	.	TRBJ2-5	TRBD1	TGTGCCAGCAGCTCGGGACAGGGGGCCGGGTTTAAGGAGACCCAGTACTTC	CASSSGQGAGFKETQYF
TRBV9	.	TRBJ2-1	TRBD1	TGTGCCAGCAGCGCTGCACCGGGACAGGGAAATGAGCAGTTCTTC	CASSAAPGQGNEQFF
TRBV5-1	.	TRBJ1-2	.	TGCGCCAGCAGCTTGTCGGTTAACTATGGCTACACCTTC	CASSLSVNYGYTF
TRBV6-5	.	TRBJ2-7	.	TGTGCCAGCAGGAACCGGGACAACTACTACGAGCAGTACTTC	CASRNRDNYYEQYF
TRBV11-3	.	TRBJ2-1	TRBD1	TGTGCCAGCAGCCCCAGGGGGTCCAATGAGCAGTTCTTC	CASSPRGSNEQFF
TRBV18	few	TRBJ1-2	TRBD1	TGTGCCAGCTCACCCGACAGGGAGACTCTCTATGGCTACACCTTC	CASSPDRETLYGYTF
TRBV10-3	.	TRBJ2-1	TRBD2	TGTGCCATCAGGGATATGAGCGGGGGGGCCGGAAATGAGCAGTTCTTC	CAIRDMSGGAGNEQFF
TRBV7-9	.	TRBJ1-1	.	TGTGCCAGCAGCTGGACAGTGAACACTGAAGCTTTCTTT	CASSWTVNTEAFF
TRBV2	.	TRBJ1-1	.	TGTGCCGGCAGGGTCGCTAAAAGTGAAGCTTTCTTT	CAGRVAKSEAFF
TRBV6-5	.	TRBJ1-1	TRBD1	TGTGCCAGCAGTTACGCTACAGGGGGTAGGACTGAAGCTTTCTTT	CASSYATGGRTEAFF
TRBV5-1	.	TRBJ2-1	TRBD1	TGCGCCAGCAGCCCCATCCGGGACAGCCTCTGGAATGAGCAGTTCTTC	CASSPIRDSLWNEQFF
TRBV5-1	.	TRBJ1-6	.	TGCGCCAGCAGCTTGTCCGAGGGGGTAAATTCACCCCTCCACTTT	CASSLSEGVNSPLHF
TRBV6-2/TRBV6-3	.	TRBJ1-1	.	TGTGCCAGCAGCACCAATTACGGGGGGCAAGCTTTCTTT	CASSTNYGGQAFF
TRBV6-5	.	TRBJ2-5	.	TGTGCCAGCACCCCACCCCAAGGGGAAGAGACCCAGTACTTC	CASTPPQGEETQYF
TRBV21-1	.	TRBJ1-1	.	TGTGCCACCCCCTGGGGCAGGCGCCGGGACACTGAAGCTTTCTTT	CATPWGRRRDTEAFF
TRBV7-9	.	TRBJ2-5	.	TGTGCCAGCAGCTTAGCGCTGTACGGAGAGACCCAGTACTTC	CASSLALYGETQYF
TRBV5-4	few	TRBJ1-2	TRBD1	TGTGCCAGCAGGCGAGGACAGGGAAACCTCTATGGCTACACCTTC	CASRRGQGNLYGYTF
TRBV6-5	.	TRBJ1-2	TRBD1	TGTGCCAGCAGTTACTCGGGACAGGGAAGGGGAGGCTACACCTTC	CASSYSGQGRGGYTF
TRBV7-8	.	TRBJ2-2	TRBD1	TGTGCCAGCAGCCTGACAGGGTCCTGGGAGCTGTTTTTT	CASSLTGSWELFF
TRBV9	.	TRBJ1-1	.	TGTGCCAGCAGACCTTCCGGACAGAGGAACACTGAAGCTTTCTTT	CASRPSGQRNTEAFF
TRBV5-4	.	TRBJ2-2	TRBD2	TGTGCCAGCAGCTTGGGCGGACTAGGCACCGGGGAGCTGTTTTTT	CASSLGGLGTGELFF
TRBV30	.	TRBJ2-5	.	TGTGCCTGGAGTCGGGGGGCAGGAGAGACCCAGTACTTC	CAWSRGAGETQYF
TRBV5-6	once	TRBJ1-2	TRBD1	TGTGCCAGCAGCTTAGGGGACAGCGACTATGGCTACACCTTC	CASSLGDSDYGYTF
TRBV6-5	once	TRBJ1-4	.	TGTGCCAGCAGTTACATGCGGGGCCGGAACGAAAAACTGTTTTTT	CASSYMRGRNEKLFF
TRBV6-1	once	TRBJ2-3	.	TGTGCCAGCAGTGAAGCGGCGGGGTGGGGCACAGATACGCAGTATTTT	CASSEAAGWGTDTQYF
TRBV10-3	.	TRBJ1-3	.	TGTGCCATCAGCGCATTTGCAGGGGCCGGAAACACCATATATTTT	CAISAFAGAGNTIYF
TRBV5-1	.	TRBJ2-7	TRBD1	TGCGCCAGCAGCCCGACAGGGGGCAGCTCCTACGAGCAGTACTTC	CASSPTGGSSYEQYF
TRBV14	.	TRBJ1-6	.	TGTGCCAGCAGTCGGGGGGCTACTTATAATTCACCCCTCCACTTT	CASSRGATYNSPLHF
TRBV5-6	.	TRBJ2-7	TRBD1	TGTGCCAGCAGCTTACTGCAGGGGGCCTACGAGCAGTACTTC	CASSLLQGAYEQYF
TRBV6-4	.	TRBJ1-1	.	TGTGCCAGCAGTGACTCGGGGTCAGGGACTGAAGCTTTCTTT	CASSDSGSGTEAFF
TRBV27	.	TRBJ2-3	TRBD1	TGTGCCAGCAGCCCGGACAGGGTAGCAGATACGCAGTATTTT	CASSPDRVADTQYF
TRBV5-8	.	TRBJ1-1	TRBD1	TGTGCCAGCAGCTTGACAGGGGCTACTGAAGCTTTCTTT	CASSLTGATEAFF
TRBV19	.	TRBJ2-4	TRBD2	TGTGCCAGTAGTTTCCTAGGGACTAGTGGGTCAACCATTCAGTACTTC	CASSFLGTSGSTIQYF
TRBV11-3	.	TRBJ1-3	.	TGTGCCAGCAGCTCCCTCCGGACAGATGGAAACACCATATATTTT	CASSSLRTDGNTIYF
TRBV3-1/TRBV3-2	.	TRBJ1-1	TRBD1	TGTGCCAGCAGCCGATGGACAGGTGTACCTGAAGCTTTCTTT	CASSRWTGVPEAFF
TRBV20-1	few	TRBJ1-1	.	TGCAGTGCTCCCGGGAAGTCTGAAGCTTTCTTT	CSAPGKSEAFF
TRBV9	.	TRBJ2-2	TRBD1	TGTGCCAGCAGCGTAGCTGGGTGGGGGACAGGGACCGGGGAGCTGTTTTTT	CASSVAGWGTGTGELFF